This T cell receptor (beta chain) was captured by sequencing in a study of shared clonotypes between healthy human individuals. Study-wide findings and caveats: The expectation was that sequencing depth would affect clonotype sharing among donors. Memory subsets generally showed lower estimated richness than naive subsets.

Trimming stripped 3 bases from V and 0 bases from J, with 7 bases between. This CDR3 comprises 14 residues. CDR1 SGHAT and CDR2 FQNNGV come from the germline V gene. Assay used: immunoSEQ multiplex PCR; TCRdb lists only in-frame clones, some missing. The data hold 2 million to 2.5 million clones, with 92% observed a single time. A remark on this clone: Its target is unknown.

The origin of this receptor is a man aged 18 to 29 in good health. Some clones in this sample may be carry-over from other donors' samples. Sequences were obtained from naive CD4+ T cells from PBMCs. Documented subset: CD45RA+ positively selected. The chain links TRBV11-2 to TRBJ2-3; D is uncertain. CDR3 coding DNA: TGTGCCAGCAGCTTTGATACTAGCACAGATACGCAGTATTTT. Translating gives CASSFDTSTDTQYF.